Listed below are T cell receptor beta chains from one sample, sequenced in a study of spatial heterogeneity in lung cancer. TCRdb re-called the 5' RACE reads with MiXCR, one entry per CDR3 protein. The data hold tens of thousands of distinct CDR3 sequences, with more than 10% observed a single time. Here the sequenced sample was PBMCs, taken at surgery. These receptors all stem from a male donor with early-stage non-small cell lung cancer. CDR3s include the opening cysteine and the closing phenylalanine or tryptophan. D genes are given only for firm matches. Expanded clones get a size class; other rows say once, few or many, or leave the size out.

length,size,V,D,J,CDR3,DNA
13,.,TRBV30,TRBD2,TRBJ2-3,CAWGEGPADTQYF,TGTGCCTGGGGGGAGGGGCCGGCAGATACGCAGTATTTT
15,many,TRBV7-9,.,TRBJ2-7,CASSLSAYTPYEQYF,TGTGCCAGCAGCTTATCCGCCTATACCCCCTACGAGCAGTACTTC
14,.,TRBV7-6,.,TRBJ2-5,CASSLQSYQETQYF,TGTGCCAGCAGCTTACAGTCTTACCAAGAGACCCAGTACTTC
11,many,TRBV19,.,TRBJ2-7,CASSTLGEQYF,TGTGCCAGTAGCACCCTAGGCGAGCAGTACTTC
15,.,TRBV6-2/TRBV6-3,.,TRBJ2-5,CASSYGGTLQETQYF,TGTGCCAGCAGTTACGGTGGGACTCTCCAAGAGACCCAGTACTTC
13,many,TRBV29-1,TRBD1,TRBJ2-7,CSASGTGGFEQYF,TGCAGCGCTAGCGGGACAGGGGGCTTCGAGCAGTACTTC
15,few,TRBV20-1,TRBD1,TRBJ2-7,CSARDPGQGSYEQYF,TGCAGTGCTAGAGACCCTGGACAGGGGTCCTACGAGCAGTACTTC
10,.,TRBV23-1,TRBD2,TRBJ2-3,CASGTTQEYF,TGCGCCAGCGGGACTACCCAGGAGTATTTT
14,few,TRBV10-3,.,TRBJ1-5,CAISLDRLNQPQHF,TGTGCCATCAGCTTGGACAGACTCAATCAGCCCCAGCATTTT
15,few,TRBV3-1,.,TRBJ1-6,CASSHPEGYNSPLHF,TGTGCCAGCAGCCATCCCGAGGGGTATAATTCACCCCTCCACTTT
16,.,TRBV3-1,TRBD1,TRBJ2-7,CASSQDRRTGSYEQYF,TGTGCCAGCAGCCAAGATCGACGGACAGGGTCCTACGAGCAGTACTTC
13,few,TRBV5-4,TRBD1,TRBJ2-5,CASSWDRGETQYF,TGTGCCAGCAGCTGGGACAGGGGGGAGACCCAGTACTTC
14,.,TRBV5-4,.,TRBJ2-3,CASSVRQGTDTQYF,TGTGCCAGCAGCGTACGACAGGGCACAGATACGCAGTATTTT
12,few,TRBV12-3/TRBV12-4,.,TRBJ1-3,CASSLASRTIYF,TGTGCCAGCAGTCTCGCTTCTCGTACCATATATTTT
18,many,TRBV7-2,.,TRBJ2-7,CASSRDRGVSGRRYEQYF,TGTGCCAGCAGCAGAGACAGGGGGGTTAGCGGGAGACGCTACGAGCAGTACTTC
14,.,TRBV28,TRBD1,TRBJ1-1,CASSRDRRNTEAFF,TGTGCCAGTTCCCGGGACAGACGGAACACTGAAGCTTTCTTT
12,.,TRBV28,.,TRBJ1-2,CASSLDLYGYTF,TGTGCCAGCAGTTTAGATTTATATGGCTACACCTTC
14,.,TRBV11-3,.,TRBJ2-1,CASSLDMVNNEQFF,TGTGCCAGCAGCTTAGATATGGTAAACAATGAGCAGTTCTTC
17,.,TRBV11-3,TRBD2,TRBJ2-2,CASSEMGLAENTGELFF,TGTGCCAGCAGCGAAATGGGACTAGCGGAGAACACCGGGGAGCTGTTTTTT
14,.,TRBV7-2,.,TRBJ2-5,CASSRRSSALTQYF,TGTGCCAGCAGTCGGCGGAGTAGCGCCTTGACCCAGTACTTC
15,.,TRBV5-4,.,TRBJ2-7,CASSSQSASPYEQYF,TGTGCCAGCAGCTCCCAAAGCGCGAGTCCTTATGAGCAGTACTTC
15,.,TRBV29-1,TRBD1,TRBJ2-2,CSVGATGTNTGELFF,TGCAGCGTCGGGGCGACAGGGACCAACACCGGGGAGCTGTTTTTT
14,many,TRBV6-1,.,TRBJ2-7,CASSATTVSYEQYF,TGTGCCAGCAGTGCTACGACAGTATCCTACGAGCAGTACTTC
12,many,TRBV7-2,.,TRBJ2-5,CASSHNQETQYF,TGTGCCAGCAGCCACAACCAAGAGACCCAGTACTTC
15,few,TRBV20-1,.,TRBJ2-1,CSARDRGRTYNEQFF,TGCAGTGCTAGAGATAGGGGGAGGACTTACAATGAGCAGTTCTTC
14,.,TRBV20-1,TRBD2,TRBJ2-3,CSAGLAGTTDTQYF,TGCAGTGCGGGACTAGCGGGAACCACAGATACGCAGTATTTT
14,few,TRBV10-3,TRBD2,TRBJ2-7,CAIGSEGLAYEQYF,TGTGCCATCGGGTCTGAGGGACTAGCCTACGAGCAGTACTTC
15,few,TRBV29-1,TRBD2,TRBJ2-5,CSSSRVAGEQETQYF,TGCAGCTCTTCGAGGGTAGCGGGGGAACAAGAGACCCAGTACTTC
14,many,TRBV5-5,.,TRBJ2-5,CASSLLQGGETQYF,TGTGCCAGCAGCTTGTTACAGGGCGGAGAGACCCAGTACTTC
14,.,TRBV2,TRBD1,TRBJ2-3,CASSPQGDTDTQYF,TGTGCCAGCAGTCCCCAGGGGGACACAGATACGCAGTATTTT
16,.,TRBV3-1,TRBD1,TRBJ1-1,CASSQVAGHRGTEAFF,TGTGCCAGCAGCCAAGTAGCAGGACACAGGGGCACTGAAGCTTTCTTT
16,few,TRBV20-1,TRBD1,TRBJ1-5,CSATLAGQGGNQPQHF,TGCAGTGCTACCCTCGCGGGACAGGGCGGCAATCAGCCCCAGCATTTT
14,.,TRBV5-1,TRBD1,TRBJ2-2,CASSLTGDIGELFF,TGCGCCAGCAGCTTGACAGGGGACATCGGGGAGCTGTTTTTT
13,few,TRBV7-3,.,TRBJ2-7,CASSLNAGYEQYF,TGTGCCAGCAGCTTAAATGCAGGTTACGAGCAGTACTTC
14,.,TRBV7-2,.,TRBJ2-7,CASSPSVQNYEQYF,TGTGCCAGCAGCCCGAGTGTCCAGAATTACGAGCAGTACTTC
17,few,TRBV12-3/TRBV12-4,TRBD2,TRBJ2-7,CASSLRTSGTSSYEQYF,TGTGCCAGCAGTTTACGGACTAGCGGAACCAGCTCCTACGAGCAGTACTTC
17,.,TRBV7-6,TRBD1,TRBJ2-3,CASSPRDRTGGADTQYF,TGTGCCAGCAGCCCGAGGGATCGGACAGGGGGCGCAGATACGCAGTATTTT
11,.,TRBV28,TRBD2,TRBJ2-1,CASRSSGGAFF,TGTGCCAGCAGAAGTAGCGGGGGGGCCTTCTTC
13,.,TRBV6-2/TRBV6-3,.,TRBJ1-2,CASSSQGAYGYTF,TGTGCCAGCAGTTCGCAGGGAGCCTATGGCTACACCTTC
14,.,TRBV7-2,.,TRBJ1-3,CASSLETSGNTIYF,TGTGCCAGCAGCTTAGAAACCTCTGGAAACACCATATATTTT